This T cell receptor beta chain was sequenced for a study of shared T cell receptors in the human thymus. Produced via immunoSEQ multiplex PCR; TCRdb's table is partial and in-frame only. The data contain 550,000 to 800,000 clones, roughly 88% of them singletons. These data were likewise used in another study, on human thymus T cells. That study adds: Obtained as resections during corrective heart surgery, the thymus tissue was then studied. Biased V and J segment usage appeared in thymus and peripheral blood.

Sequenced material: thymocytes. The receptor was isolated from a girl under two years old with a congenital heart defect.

The CDR3 loop reads CSVPFGTGYGYTF. CDR3 nucleotide sequence: TGCAGCGTCCCCTTTGGGACAGGGTACGGCTACACCTTC. The rearrangement links TRBV29-1 to TRBJ1-2; the match to TRBD1 covers 9 bases. Trimming took 6 bases from V and 8 from J; bases not matched to a gene: 10. The CDR3 totals 13 residues. Germline assignment: CDR1 SQVTM and CDR2 ANQGSEA. Full variable domain (rest looked up from reference TRBV29-1 and TRBJ1-2): SAVISQKPSRDICQRGTSLTIQCQVDSQVTMMFWYRQQPGQSLTLIATANQGSEATYESGFVIDKFPISRPNLTFSTLTVSNMSPEDSSIYLCSVPFGTGYGYTFGSGTRLTVV.